A selection of T cell receptor beta chains follows, all from one sample in a study of blood T cell repertoires in COVID-19. TCRdb's table, derived via immunoSEQ multiplex PCR, lists solely in-frame clones and lacks some. Of about 100,000 clones in the sample, roughly 90% were seen once. The source material was peripheral blood. The receptors originated from a man at least 80 years old with acute or convalescent COVID-19. CDR3s include the opening cysteine and the closing phenylalanine or tryptophan. D genes are given only for firm matches. Expanded clones are given a class, and other clones once, few, many or no size at all.

d_call	v_call	clone_size	j_call	cdr3_aa	cdr3_nt
TRBD1	TRBV27	NA	TRBJ1-5	CASSPGTASNQPQHF	TGTGCCAGCAGTCCAGGGACAGCTAGCAATCAGCCCCAGCATTTT
TRBD1	TRBV11-2	once	TRBJ2-7	CASSLGSGTVLYEQYF	TGTGCCAGCAGCTTAGGGTCGGGGACAGTTCTCTACGAGCAGTACTTC
NA	TRBV15	NA	TRBJ1-4	CATSRVTGANEKLFF	TGTGCCACCAGCAGAGTAACGGGAGCTAATGAAAAACTGTTTTTT
TRBD1	TRBV2	NA	TRBJ1-2	CASSPDRGRGYTF	TGTGCCAGCAGTCCAGACAGGGGGCGAGGCTACACCTTC
TRBD1	TRBV5-4	NA	TRBJ2-3	CASSLGGGEDTQYF	TGTGCCAGCAGCTTGGGAGGGGGCGAAGATACGCAGTATTTT
NA	TRBV6-6	NA	TRBJ1-1	CASGRGGTEAFF	TGTGCCAGCGGGAGGGGCGGCACTGAAGCTTTCTTT
TRBD2	TRBV6-5	NA	TRBJ2-7	CASRNLAGESYEQYF	TGTGCCAGCAGGAACCTAGCGGGAGAGTCCTACGAGCAGTACTTC
TRBD2	TRBV9	NA	TRBJ2-3	CASSPGSPLLAGGTDTQYF	TGTGCCAGCAGCCCCGGGTCCCCCCTACTAGCGGGGGGCACAGATACGCAGTATTTT
TRBD1	TRBV5-4	NA	TRBJ2-7	CASRTGGSYEQYF	TGTGCCAGCAGGACAGGGGGTTCCTACGAGCAGTACTTC
NA	TRBV6-6	NA	TRBJ1-1	CASSYSRVGRREAFF	TGTGCCAGCAGTTATTCGAGGGTGGGTCGTAGGGAAGCTTTCTTT
TRBD2	TRBV5-6	once	TRBJ2-2	CASSLLAGGPNTGELFF	TGTGCCAGCAGCCTACTAGCGGGAGGCCCAAACACCGGGGAGCTGTTTTTT
TRBD2	TRBV6-4	NA	TRBJ2-7	CASSLQTSGRYEQYF	TGTGCCAGCAGCCTCCAAACTAGCGGGAGATACGAGCAGTACTTC
TRBD1	TRBV30	NA	TRBJ1-5	CAWSVGGQGFQPQHF	TGTGCCTGGAGTGTGGGGGGACAGGGGTTCCAGCCCCAGCATTTT
TRBD1	TRBV7-9	NA	TRBJ2-7	CASSSGQGHEQYF	TGTGCCAGCAGCTCGGGACAGGGGCACGAGCAGTACTTC
TRBD1	TRBV6-2/TRBV6-3	NA	TRBJ1-5	CASSYRQGPYSNQPQHF	TGTGCCAGCAGTTACCGACAGGGCCCTTATAGCAATCAGCCCCAGCATTTT
NA	TRBV6-5	few	TRBJ1-1	CASSYGAMLNTEAFF	TGTGCCAGCAGTTACGGGGCCATGTTGAACACTGAAGCTTTCTTT
NA	TRBV6-5	NA	TRBJ2-3	CASSYSRGLEDTQYF	TGTGCCAGCAGTTACTCGAGAGGCCTTGAGGATACGCAGTATTTT
NA	TRBV5-6	once	TRBJ2-5	CASSLYGVETQYF	TGTGCCAGCAGCTTATACGGTGTAGAGACCCAGTACTTC
TRBD2	TRBV29-1	NA	TRBJ2-5	CSVGPAGIRETQYF	TGCAGCGTTGGTCCAGCGGGAATACGAGAGACCCAGTACTTC
NA	TRBV7-6	NA	TRBJ2-2	CASSAQLGLWDTGELFF	TGTGCCAGCAGCGCCCAGTTGGGCCTCTGGGACACCGGGGAGCTGTTTTTT
NA	TRBV21-1	NA	TRBJ2-7	CAKGSPDRERDYEQYF	TGTGCCAAAGGCAGCCCCGACCGGGAAAGGGACTACGAGCAGTACTTC
NA	TRBV28	NA	TRBJ2-5	CASKGEETQYF	TGTGCCAGCAAGGGGGAAGAGACCCAGTACTTC
NA	TRBV21-1	NA	TRBJ2-2	CASSKVHGGGGQLNTGELFF	TGTGCCAGCAGCAAAGTCCACGGTGGGGGTGGACAGTTGAACACCGGGGAGCTGTTTTTT
TRBD1	TRBV13	NA	TRBJ2-7	CASTGDRNYEQYF	TGTGCCAGCACCGGGGACAGGAACTACGAGCAGTACTTC
NA	TRBV10-3	few	TRBJ1-6	CAISAEDSYNSPLHF	TGTGCCATCAGTGCCGAGGACAGTTATAATTCACCCCTCCACTTT
NA	TRBV4-1	few	TRBJ2-1	CASSQGRVLGQFF	TGCGCCAGCAGCCAAGGGAGAGTCTTGGGGCAGTTCTTC
NA	TRBV11-1	NA	TRBJ2-5	CASSQGGLFQETQYF	TGTGCCAGCAGCCAGGGTGGACTATTCCAAGAGACCCAGTACTTC